The entry that follows covers one T cell receptor beta chain sequence. Its antigen is unknown. Primers for the PCR totalled 60 Vbeta and 13 Jbeta. Here immunoSEQ multiplex PCR was the method, and the copy in TCRdb shows in-frame clones only, minus some. This table holds roughly 69,000 clones, around 70% found once. The sample is drawn from a study of cytomegalovirus exposure and HLA in healthy donors. The V gene end was trimmed by 2 bases and the J gene end by 3 bases; junction bases not matched to a gene: 1. CDR1 is SGHRS and CDR2 is YFSETQ in the germline V gene. The CDR3 runs to 15 residues. General study points: Later analysis demonstrated an association between a missense DCLRE1C variant and TCR beta V- and J-gene trimming. What TCR beta sequences reportedly achieved was accurate prediction of HLA-A and HLA-B alleles in most subjects. Later work showed greater clonal expansion in HLA-associated TCR beta chains than in equally common others.

The chain uses TRBV5-1 and TRBJ2-1, with 11 positions matching TRBD2. The receptor comes from a male donor in good health and CMV-seropositive. The sequenced material came from PBMCs. The CDR3 bases are TGCGCCAGCAGCTTAGGGACTAGCGGCTACAATGAGCAGTTCTTC. Translating it yields CASSLGTSGYNEQFF.